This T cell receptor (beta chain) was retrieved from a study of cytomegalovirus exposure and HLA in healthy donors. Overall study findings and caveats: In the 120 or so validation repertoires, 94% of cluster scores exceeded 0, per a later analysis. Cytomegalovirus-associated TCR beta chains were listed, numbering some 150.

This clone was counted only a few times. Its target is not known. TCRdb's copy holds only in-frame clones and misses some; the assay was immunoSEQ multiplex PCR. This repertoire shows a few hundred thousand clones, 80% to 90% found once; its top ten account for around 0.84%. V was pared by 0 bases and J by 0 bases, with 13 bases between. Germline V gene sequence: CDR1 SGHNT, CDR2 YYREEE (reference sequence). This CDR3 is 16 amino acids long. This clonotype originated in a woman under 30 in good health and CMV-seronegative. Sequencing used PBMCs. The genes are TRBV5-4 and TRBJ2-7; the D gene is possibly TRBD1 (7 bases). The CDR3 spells CASSLEGRGVSYEQYF. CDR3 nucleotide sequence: TGTGCCAGCAGCTTGGAAGGCAGGGGGGTCTCCTACGAGCAGTACTTC.